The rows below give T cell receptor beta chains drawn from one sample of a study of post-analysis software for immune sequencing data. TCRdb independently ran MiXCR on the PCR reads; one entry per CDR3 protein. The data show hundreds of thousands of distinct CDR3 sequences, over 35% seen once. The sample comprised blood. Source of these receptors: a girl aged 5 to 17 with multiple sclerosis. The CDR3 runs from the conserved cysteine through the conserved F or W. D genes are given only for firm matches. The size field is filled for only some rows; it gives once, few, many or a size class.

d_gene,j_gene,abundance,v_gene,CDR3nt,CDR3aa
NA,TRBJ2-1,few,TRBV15,TGTGCCACCAGCCACCTTCGGGACGGCGGCAATGAGCAGTTCTTC,CATSHLRDGGNEQFF
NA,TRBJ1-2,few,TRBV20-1,TGCAGTGCTAGACTTGGGGGGGGTTATGGCTACACCTTC,CSARLGGGYGYTF
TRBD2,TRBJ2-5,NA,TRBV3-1,TGTGCCAGCAGCCAAGATAAGCCCAGCGGGAGAAGTTTGGAGACCCAGTACTTC,CASSQDKPSGRSLETQYF
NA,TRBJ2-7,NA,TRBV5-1,TGCGCCAGCAGCTTGGGCGTCACGAACTACGAGCAGTACTTC,CASSLGVTNYEQYF
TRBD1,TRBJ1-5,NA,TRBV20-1,TGCAGTGCTAGGAGGCAGGGGGCTGCTCAGCCCCAGCATTTT,CSARRQGAAQPQHF
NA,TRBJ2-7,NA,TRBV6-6,TGTGCCAGCAGTCTCCGGACAGCAATGTCCTCCTACGAGCAGTACTTC,CASSLRTAMSSYEQYF
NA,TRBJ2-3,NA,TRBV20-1,TGCAGTACCAAGGTCCGAGATACGCAGTATTTT,CSTKVRDTQYF
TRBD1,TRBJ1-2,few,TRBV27,TGTGCCAGCAGTTTCCCTGGGACAGGGGAGAATGGCTACACCTTC,CASSFPGTGENGYTF
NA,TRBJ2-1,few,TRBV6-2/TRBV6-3,TGTGCCAGCAGTTACTCACAGGGGGGGCTTTACAATGAGCAGTTCTTC,CASSYSQGGLYNEQFF
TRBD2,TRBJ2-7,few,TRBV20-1,TGCAGTGCCGAGACTAGCGGGAAGGGGTCCTACGAGCAGTACTTC,CSAETSGKGSYEQYF
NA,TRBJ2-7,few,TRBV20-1,TGCAGTGCTCGAGAGGGGAGCTCCAGCAAGAGAAACGAGCAGTACTTC,CSAREGSSSKRNEQYF
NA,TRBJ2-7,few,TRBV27,TGTGCCAGCAGTTTGGAGTCGGGATCCTACGAGCAGTACTTC,CASSLESGSYEQYF
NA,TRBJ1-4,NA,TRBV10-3,TGTGCCATCAGTGATCCCGGCGGAAATGAAAAACTGTTTTTT,CAISDPGGNEKLFF
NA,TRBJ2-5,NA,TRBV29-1,TGCAGCGTTGAGGGCTGGGGAGAGACCCAGTACTTC,CSVEGWGETQYF
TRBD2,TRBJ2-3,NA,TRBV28,TGTGCCAGCAGTTCCATGACTAGCTCAACAGATACGCAGTATTTT,CASSSMTSSTDTQYF
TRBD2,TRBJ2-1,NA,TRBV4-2,TGTGCCAGCAGCCAAGAGAAAATTAGCGGGAGGAGCTCCTACAATGAGCAGTTCTTC,CASSQEKISGRSSYNEQFF
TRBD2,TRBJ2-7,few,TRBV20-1,TGCAGTGCCCCTATAGCGGGGCCGAGGAATTACGAGCAGTACTTC,CSAPIAGPRNYEQYF
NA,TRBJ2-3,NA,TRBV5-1,TGCGCCGGCAGCTTGGCCGGTACGGCGGGCTTGAATACGCAGTATTTT,CAGSLAGTAGLNTQYF
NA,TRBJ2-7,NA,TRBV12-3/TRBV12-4,TGTGCCAGCAGTAACTACCTACCCTACGAGCAGTACTTC,CASSNYLPYEQYF
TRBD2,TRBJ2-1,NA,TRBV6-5,TGTGCCAGCAGTCGCAGGGGGACTAGCGGGGAGGGGAAGCAGTTCTTC,CASSRRGTSGEGKQFF
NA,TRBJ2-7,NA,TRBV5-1,TGCGCCAGCAGCAGGTCCCTCTTAGTGGGCGTAGACTCCTACGAGCAGTACTTC,CASSRSLLVGVDSYEQYF
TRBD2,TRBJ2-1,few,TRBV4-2,TGTGCCAGCAGCCCTGGACTAGCGGAAATGAATGAGCAGTTCTTC,CASSPGLAEMNEQFF
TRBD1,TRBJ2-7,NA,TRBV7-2,TGTGCCAGCAGCTTTGGCCGGGACAGCTCCTACGAGCAGTACTTC,CASSFGRDSSYEQYF
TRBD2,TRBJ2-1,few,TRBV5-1,TGCGCCAGCAGCCCGGGACTAGCGCGATCCTACAATGAGCAGTTCTTC,CASSPGLARSYNEQFF
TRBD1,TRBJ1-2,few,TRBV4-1,TGCGCCAGCAGCCAAGAAGAGCAGGGGGCTGGCTACACCTTC,CASSQEEQGAGYTF
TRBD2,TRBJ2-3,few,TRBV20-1,TGCAGTGCTAGACTGCTAGCGGGAGAGGTCGGAGATACGCAGTATTTT,CSARLLAGEVGDTQYF
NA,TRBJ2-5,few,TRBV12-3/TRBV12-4,TGTGCCAGCAGGGGGTCGGGCAAGACCCAGTACTTC,CASRGSGKTQYF
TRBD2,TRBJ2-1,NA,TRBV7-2,TGTGCCAGCAGCCGAGGGGCTAGCGGGAGGCGGCTTGGGGGTGAGCAGTTCTTC,CASSRGASGRRLGGEQFF
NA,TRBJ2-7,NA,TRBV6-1,TGTGCCAGCAGGAAAATTTCGGGACGTGACTACGAGCAGTACTTC,CASRKISGRDYEQYF
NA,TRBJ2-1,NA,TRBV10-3,TGTGCCATCAGTGAGTCGACGGGCGGGATTCCCGGTGAGCAGTTCTTC,CAISESTGGIPGEQFF
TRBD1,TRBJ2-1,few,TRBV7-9,TGTGCCAGCAGCTCAAGACAGGGGGCTGGCGATGAGCAGTTCTTC,CASSSRQGAGDEQFF
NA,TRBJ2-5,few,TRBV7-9,TGTGCCAGCAGCTTCCGCCGGACGGGTGAGCAGTACTTC,CASSFRRTGEQYF
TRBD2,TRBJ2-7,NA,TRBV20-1,TGCAGTGCCCAAAAGCGGGAGCCAGGGCACGAGCAGTACTTC,CSAQKREPGHEQYF
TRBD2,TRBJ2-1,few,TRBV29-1,TGCAGCTCCGTCGAGATAGCGGGATACAATGAGCAGTTCTTC,CSSVEIAGYNEQFF
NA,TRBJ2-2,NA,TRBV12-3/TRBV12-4,TGTGCCAGCAGTTTTCGGGACCCAGTGGGGACCGGGGAGCTGTTTTTT,CASSFRDPVGTGELFF
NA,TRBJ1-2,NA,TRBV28,TGTGCCAGCAGTTTAACAGGGAGTCCTAACTATGGCTACACCTTC,CASSLTGSPNYGYTF
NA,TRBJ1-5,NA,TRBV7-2,TGTGCCAGCAGCCCGCACCCCCCCAAACAGGGTCTAGTGGGCAATCAGCCCCAGCATTTT,CASSPHPPKQGLVGNQPQHF
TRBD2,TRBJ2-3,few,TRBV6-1,TGTGCCAGCAGTGACGGACTAGCGGGAATCACAGATACGCAGTATTTT,CASSDGLAGITDTQYF
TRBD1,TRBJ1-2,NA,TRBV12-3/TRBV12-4,TGTGCCAGCAGTGTGGGACAGAACTATGGCTACACCTTC,CASSVGQNYGYTF
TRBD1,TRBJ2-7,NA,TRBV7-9,TGTGCCAGCACCCACATGCCGGGACAGGGACCGACTGGAGGGTACGAGCAGTACTTC,CASTHMPGQGPTGGYEQYF
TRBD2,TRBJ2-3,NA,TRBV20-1,TGCAGTGCTAGAAATGGCGGGGGGGCGCAAGATACGCAGTATTTT,CSARNGGGAQDTQYF
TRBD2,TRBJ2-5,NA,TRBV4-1,TGCGCCAGCAGCCAGGGCAGCGGGAACCTCCAAGAGACCCAGTACTTC,CASSQGSGNLQETQYF
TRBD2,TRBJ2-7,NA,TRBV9,TGTGCCAGCAGCGCCTTTGGGGGACTAGCAAATTACGAGCAGTACTTC,CASSAFGGLANYEQYF
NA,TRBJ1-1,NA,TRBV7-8,TGTGCCAGCAGCTTCAGTCCGGGGAACACTGAAGCTTTCTTT,CASSFSPGNTEAFF
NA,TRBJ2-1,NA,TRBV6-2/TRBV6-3,TGTGCCAGCGGTCAAAAACCGGGACTTACTTGGGGTGATGAGCAGTTCTTC,CASGQKPGLTWGDEQFF
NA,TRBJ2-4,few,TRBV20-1,TGCAGTGCTAGGTCAGACGCGAAGAACATTCAGTACTTC,CSARSDAKNIQYF
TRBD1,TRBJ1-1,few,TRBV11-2,TGTGCCAGCAGCATAACCCAGGGGGCTGAAGCTTTCTTT,CASSITQGAEAFF
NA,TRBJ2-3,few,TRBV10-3,TGTGCCATCAAGTCGGGCGCAGGGAGAGATACGCAGTATTTT,CAIKSGAGRDTQYF
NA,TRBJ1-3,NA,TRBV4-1,TGCGCCAGCAGCCAAGAGGACAGACAAATGACTGGAAACACCATATATTTT,CASSQEDRQMTGNTIYF
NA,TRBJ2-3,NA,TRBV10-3,TGTGCCATCAGTGAGTGGGCAGGGGCTAGCACAGATACGCAGTATTTT,CAISEWAGASTDTQYF
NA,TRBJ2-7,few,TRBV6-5,TGTGCCAGCCAGCGGACTGACTACGAGCAGTACTTC,CASQRTDYEQYF